The text below deals with one T cell receptor (beta chain). Its matching antigen is unknown. The data stem from a study of shared clonotypes between healthy human individuals. Study findings and constraints: Larger richness was generally estimated for naive than memory subsets. Compared with clonotypes that all four donors shared, non-shared clonotypes had lower generation probabilities.

Per the germline V gene, CDR1 is SGDLS and CDR2 is YYNGEE. This CDR3 is built from 16 residues. V gave up 0 bases and J gave up 5 bases; unmatched junction bases: 4. All donors were healthy HIV-negative adults lacking recent acute infections or vaccinations. Several immunoSEQ plates received, in even portions, the genomic DNA of each subset. Measured with immunoSEQ multiplex PCR; TCRdb has only the in-frame clones, and not every one. The sample includes 1,500,000 or so clones, roughly 96% seen only once; the top ten take 1% to 1.5%. The chain uses TRBV9 and TRBJ2-3, with 12 bases matching TRBD2. This clonotype was obtained from a man younger than 45 in good health. The specimen was naive CD4+ T cells sorted from blood. As for subset: CD45RA+ positively selected. The CDR3 nucleotides read TGTGCCAGCAGCGTAGGACTAGCGGGAGCGGGAGATACGCAGTATTTT. Protein product: CASSVGLAGAGDTQYF.